This passage covers 28 T cell receptor beta chains from one sample sequenced in a study of molecular identifiers for immune sequencing clone quantification. TCRdb reanalysed the PCR reads using MiXCR and keeps one entry per CDR3 protein. The data show roughly 71,000 distinct CDR3 sequences, with roughly 18% seen just once and approximately 1.5% held by the top ten. Sequencing was done on a sample of naive CD8+ T cells from blood, with Jurkat cell RNA spiked in. Subset indicated: FACS-sorted CD8+CD4-CCR7+CD45RA+ naive T cells. The source of these receptors is a human donor in good health. Some libraries in this study had Jurkat cell RNA spiked in.

The V call is TRBV19, the J call TRBJ2-1; D is uncertain. The V gene lost 2 bases and the J gene lost 10 bases, with 12 bases spanning the gap. CDR3 length: 13 amino acids. Germline CDR1 LNHDA, CDR2 SQIVND (reference sequence). CDR3 region: CASSIKVLWEQFF. The CDR3 nucleotides are TGTGCCAGTAGTATAAAGGTTCTCTGGGAGCAGTTCTTC.

This clonotype has ten or more counts. The J gene is TRBJ1-6, the V gene TRBV14; TRBD1 matches at 10 bases. Germline loops: CDR1 SGHDN, CDR2 FVKESK. V shed 4 bases, J shed 9 bases, and the junction held 6 bases outside the gene matches. CDR3 length equals 15 residues. The DNA of the CDR3 is TGTGCCAGCAGCCTACTCGACAGGGGGCGTTCACCCCTCCACTTT. It yields the protein CASSLLDRGRSPLHF.

Comments on this clonotype: This could be a read error, since a much larger clone is one nucleotide away. The chain has TRBV28 and TRBJ2-7; D perhaps matches TRBD2 (6 bases). CDR1 is MDHEN, CDR2 SYDVKM, per germline. The CDR3 has 14 residues. CDR3 sequence reads: CASRDISGDYGQYF. CDR3 coding DNA: TGTGCCAGCAGGGATATTAGCGGTGACTACGGGCAGTACTTC.

This clonotype was seen many times. The chain combines TRBV29-1 with TRBJ1-1, with 10 positions matching TRBD1. The CDR3 length is 13 residues. The germline gives CDR1 SQVTM, CDR2 ANQGSEA. Losses at the gene ends were 4 bases for V and 6 bases for J; bases not matched to a gene: 5. The CDR3 DNA sequence: TGCAGCGTTGTGGGACAGGGGATCTCTGAAGCTTTCTTT. Amino acid sequence: CSVVGQGISEAFF.

In regard to this clonotype: Possible read error: a much larger clone is one base away. The genes are TRBV13 and TRBJ1-2; possibly TRBD1 for D (6 bases). In germline, CDR1 is PRHDT, CDR2 FYEKMQ (reference sequence). The CDR3 has 16 amino acids. CDR3 region: CASSLGRRTENYGCTF. The CDR3 DNA reads as TGTGCCAGCAGCTTAGGAAGGAGGACAGAAAACTATGGCTGCACCTTC.

This clonotype has more than one count but fewer than ten. This may stem from a read error, because a much larger clone lies one nucleotide away. V gene TRBV20-1 combines with J gene TRBJ1-1; D uncertain. Germline loops: CDR1 DFQATT, CDR2 SNEGSKA (reference sequence). The CDR3 is 17 amino acids. The CDR3 sequence is CSARDHFGRIENTEALF. In DNA form, the CDR3 reads TGCAGTGCTAGAGATCACTTCGGTCGGATAGAGAACACTGAAGCTCTCTTT.

This clonotype came up many times. The V gene is TRBV11-2, the J gene TRBJ2-3, with 12 nucleotides matching TRBD2. V was clipped by 4 bases and J by 4 bases; unmatched bases: 9. CDR1 SGHAT and CDR2 FQNNGV come from the germline V gene. CDR3 length equals 17 residues. The CDR3 DNA follows: TGTGCCAGCAGCTCCAGACTAGCGGGAGCCTTCCCAGATACGCAGTATTTT. Its protein is CASSSRLAGAFPDTQYF.

The DNA of the CDR3 is TGTGCCAGCAGCTTAGGTCCCAATGAAAAACTGTTTTTT. Translated, it gives CASSLGPNEKLFF. The chain uses TRBV11-2 and TRBJ1-4; D gene ambiguous. In germline, CDR1 is SGHAT, CDR2 FQNNGV. The V end was cut by 1 base, the J end by 5 bases, with 5 bases between. The CDR3 length is 13 residues.

V usage is TRBV29-1 and J usage is TRBJ2-7, with D maybe TRBD1 (6 bases). This CDR3 has 14 amino acids. V was cut by 7 bases and J by 3 bases, with 19 bases left in between. CDR1 and CDR2 (germline): SQVTM, ANQGSEA. This CDR3 reads CSARGVGGVYEQYF. CDR3 sequence (DNA): TGCAGCGCCCGCGGCGTTGGGGGCGTCTACGAGCAGTACTTC.

This clonotype occurred many times. The chain carries TRBV19 and TRBJ2-1; TRBD2 aligns across 7 bases. CDR3 length: 15 residues. The J segment lost 8 bases and the V segment lost 3 bases, leaving 10 bases of the junction unmatched. Germline CDR1 LNHDA, CDR2 SQIVND (reference sequence). The CDR3 DNA reads TGTGCCAGTAGTATCGGCGGGGAGGGCCTCTATGAGCAGTTCTTC. Translated: CASSIGGEGLYEQFF.

This clonotype was seen ten or more times. The genes are TRBV30 and TRBJ2-2; 10 bases are a match to TRBD2. The CDR3 has 19 residues. V lost 3 bases and J lost 5; bases outside the gene matches: 18. Germline V gene sequence: CDR1 GTSNPN, CDR2 SVGIG (reference sequence). The CDR3 protein is CAWSAQGRSGRARTGELFF. The CDR3 nucleotides read TGTGCCTGGAGCGCCCAAGGTCGGAGCGGGAGGGCCCGTACCGGGGAGCTGTTTTTT. Complete variable domain (other parts from reference TRBV30 and TRBJ2-2): SQTIHQWPATLVQPVGSPLSLECTVEGTSNPNLYWYRQAAGRGLQLLFYSVGIGQISSEVPQNLSASRPQDRQFILSSKKLLLSDSGFYLCAWSAQGRSGRARTGELFFGEGSRLTVL.

This clonotype was seen more than once but under ten times. The V and J genes are TRBV24-1 and TRBJ2-1, with TRBD2 matching over 9 bases. Germline assignment: CDR1 KGHDR and CDR2 SFDVKD. V lost 10 bases and J lost 4; bases outside the gene matches: 10. This CDR3 contains 15 residues. The DNA of the CDR3 is TGTGCCACTATGACCGGGACTAGCTCGTACAATGAGCAGTTCTTC. This sequence encodes CATMTGTSSYNEQFF.

In its sample, this clonotype was seen many times. V is TRBV6-5 and J is TRBJ2-7; D perhaps matches TRBD2 (6 bases). Germline V CDR1 and CDR2: MNHEY, SVGAGI. The CDR3 is 17 amino acids. Trimming removed 4 bases from V and 2 bases from J, with 21 bases in between. The CDR3 loop reads CASSSAHPGLIPYEQYF. The CDR3 DNA sequence: TGTGCCAGCAGTTCCGCCCACCCGGGACTGATACCCTACGAGCAGTACTTC.

This clonotype was recorded many times. The chain's CDR3 is CASSLDWKAYEQYF. CDR3 nucleotides: TGTGCCAGTAGTTTGGACTGGAAGGCCTACGAGCAGTACTTC. The chain employs TRBV19 and TRBJ2-7, with D perhaps TRBD2 (5 bases). V lost 5 bases, J lost 2 bases, and 13 bases lay in between. The CDR3 contains 14 residues. The germline CDR1 and CDR2 sequences are LNHDA and SQIVND (reference sequence).

This clonotype was picked up a small number of times. The genes are TRBV3-1 and TRBJ2-1, with no clear D. This CDR3 spans 17 amino acids. Trimming removed 0 bases from V and 4 bases from J, with 16 bases in between. Germline V gives CDR1 LGHDT, CDR2 YNNKEL (reference sequence). DNA of the CDR3: TGTGCCAGCAGCCAAGATTCCTCGTGGGAAGGGTACAATGAGCAGTTCTTC. This encodes CASSQDSSWEGYNEQFF.

This clonotype was detected ten times or more. The chain links TRBV7-8 to TRBJ2-5; 10 nucleotides align to TRBD2. Per the germline V gene, CDR1 is SGHVS and CDR2 is FQNEAQ. The CDR3 has 16 amino acids. Germline trimming cut 5 bases from V and 5 bases from J; bases unmatched to any gene: 11. The CDR3 DNA sequence: TGTGCCAGCAGCCCCCCAGGACTAGCGGAGGCGGAGACCCAGTACTTC. Translated, it gives CASSPPGLAEAETQYF.

The sample holds many counts of this clonotype. In nucleotides, the CDR3 is TGTGCCTGGAGTTTCTTCTCTGGGGCCAACGTCCTGACTTTC. This gives the protein CAWSFFSGANVLTF. This chain uses TRBV30 with TRBJ2-6; no firm D call. This CDR3 has 14 residues. Germline V gene sequence: CDR1 GTSNPN, CDR2 SVGIG (reference sequence). V dropped 2 bases and J dropped 0 bases, with 5 bases sitting between them.

This clonotype occurred many times. The CDR3 DNA follows: TGTGCCAGCAGCTTTAGACTAGAAGAGACCCAGTACTTC. Residues: CASSFRLEETQYF. V gene TRBV7-9 combines with J gene TRBJ2-5; perhaps TRBD2 as D (6 bases). Germline CDR1 is SEHNR and CDR2 is FQNEAQ (reference sequence). This CDR3 has 13 amino acids. V was shortened by 3 bases and J by 3 bases, with 8 bases between the two germline ends.

About this clonotype itself: This could be a read error, since a much larger clone is one nucleotide away. The V call is TRBV7-8, the J call TRBJ1-3; D gene uncertain. The germline V gene has CDR1 SGHVS and CDR2 FQNEAQ. CDR3 length: 12 amino acids. Between the trimmed V and J ends, which lost 1 base and 4 bases, there was a span of 2 bases. CDR3 DNA sequence: TGTGCCAGCAGCTTAGAAGGAAACACCATATATTTT. It specifies CASSLEGNTIYF. The complete variable domain, with remaining parts taken from reference TRBV7-8 and TRBJ1-3, reads GAGVSQSPRYKVAKRGQDVALRCDPISGHVSLFWYQQALGQGPEFLTYFQNEAQLDKSGLPSDRFFAERPEGSVSTLKIQRTQQEDSAVYLCASSLEGNTIYFGEGSWLTVV.

This clonotype was observed a few times. In DNA, the CDR3 is TGTGCCAGCAGTTTTAGGGCTGTTGAAGCTTTCTTT. Translation: CASSFRAVEAFF. The chain has TRBV28 and TRBJ1-1; no clear D gene. Germline CDR1 and CDR2: MDHEN and SYDVKM. The V end was cut by 3 bases, the J end by 7 bases, with 9 bases between. This CDR3 has 12 residues.

V is TRBV10-3 and J is TRBJ2-7; maybe TRBD2 (6 bases). The CDR3 is 14 amino acids. The germline V gene encodes CDR1 ENHRY and CDR2 SYGVKD. V was clipped by 0 bases and J by 6 bases, with 12 bases between them. The CDR3 loop is CAISESGGFREQYF. The CDR3 nucleotides read TGTGCCATCAGTGAGTCCGGGGGTTTTCGCGAGCAGTACTTC.

The sample holds many counts of this clonotype. CDR3 nucleotide sequence: TGTGCCAGCAGCTCGATAGGCCCGGGGGGGGGAGAGACCCAGTACTTC. Translating gives CASSSIGPGGGETQYF. The genes are TRBV7-8 and TRBJ2-5; the match to TRBD2 covers 8 bases. Germline-derived CDR1 and CDR2 are SGHVS and FQNEAQ. Trimming took 4 bases from V and 4 from J; bases not matched to a gene: 11. The CDR3 is 16 residues long.

This clonotype was observed at least ten times. The chain has TRBV4-1 and TRBJ1-1; D is unresolved. Germline CDR1 MGHRA, CDR2 YSYEKL. Trimming removed 0 bases at V and 8 bases at J, with 7 bases between. The CDR3 has 12 amino acids. CDR3 amino acids: CASSQDFTEAFF. For the CDR3, the DNA is TGCGCCAGCAGCCAAGATTTTACGGAAGCTTTCTTT.

The chain combines TRBV6-1 with TRBJ2-7, with TRBD1 matching 9 bases. This CDR3 is built from 17 residues. Germline CDR1 MNHNS, CDR2 SASEGT. V was clipped by 4 bases and J by 6 bases; unmatched bases: 16. CDR3 DNA sequence: TGTGCCAGCAGTGCATTTGGGGACAGGGCTATGTTTTTCGAGCAGTACTTC. Amino acids: CASSAFGDRAMFFEQYF.

The rearrangement links TRBV21-1 to TRBJ2-1. TRBV21-1 is noted as a pseudogene. The CDR3 covers 17 residues. As DNA, the CDR3 is TGTGCCAGCAGCAATCAAGAAGACCCGACGCACTACAATGAGCAGTTCTTC. Protein: CASSNQEDPTHYNEQFF.

Many counts were recorded for this clonotype. This chain joins TRBV7-9 and TRBJ1-2, with a weak D call TRBD1 (6 bases). Germline V CDR1 and CDR2: SEHNR, FQNEAQ (reference sequence). Trimming took off 5 bases at V and 8 bases at J, with 18 bases between the two ends. The CDR3 totals 14 residues. DNA for the CDR3: TGTGCCAGCAGCACGTTTTTACAGGGAGACGGCTACACCTTC. It specifies CASSTFLQGDGYTF.

This clonotype was counted at least ten times. The V gene is TRBV7-8, the J gene TRBJ2-7; TRBD1 matches 10 bases. The CDR3 has 14 residues. V lost 5 bases to trimming and J lost 5 bases; unmatched junction nucleotides: 6. The V gene's germline CDR1 is SGHVS and CDR2 FQNEAQ. This CDR3 reads CASSIGTGVHEQYF. The CDR3 DNA follows: TGTGCCAGCAGCATTGGGACAGGGGTCCACGAGCAGTACTTC.

At least ten counts were recorded for this clonotype. The chain employs TRBV27 and TRBJ2-7, with 11 positions matching TRBD1. CDR3 length: 15 amino acids. J gave up 7 bases and V 6 bases, and 11 bases lay outside the gene matches. Germline V CDR1 and CDR2: MNHEY, SMNVEV (reference sequence). The CDR3 is CASSRGTGGMWEQYF. In nucleotides, the CDR3 is TGTGCCAGCAGCCGAGGGACAGGGGGGATGTGGGAGCAGTACTTC.